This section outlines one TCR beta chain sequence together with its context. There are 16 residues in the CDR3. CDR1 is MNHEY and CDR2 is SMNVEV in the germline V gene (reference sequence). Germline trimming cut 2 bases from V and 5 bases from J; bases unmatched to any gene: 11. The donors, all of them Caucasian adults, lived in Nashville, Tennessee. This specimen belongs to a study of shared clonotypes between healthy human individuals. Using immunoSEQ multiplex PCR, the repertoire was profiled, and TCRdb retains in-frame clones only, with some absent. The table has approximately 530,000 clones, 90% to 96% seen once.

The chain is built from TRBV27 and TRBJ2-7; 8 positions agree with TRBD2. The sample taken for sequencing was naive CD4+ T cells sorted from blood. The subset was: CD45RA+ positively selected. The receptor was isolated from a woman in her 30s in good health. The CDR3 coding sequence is TGTGCCAGCAGTTTACCCCCAGGAGCGGGAGTAAACGAGCAGTACTTC. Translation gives CASSLPPGAGVNEQYF.